This TCR beta chain stems from a study of OX40 agonist ivuxolimab in advanced cancers. Repertoires were generated with immunoSEQ multiplex PCR, while TCRdb's copy carries only in-frame clones and drops some. The table shows about 45,000 clones, with around 93% occurring only once. CDR3 length equals 12 residues. Trimming cost V 8 bases and J 3 bases, with 10 bases left between them. CDR1 LNHDA and CDR2 SQIVND come from the germline V gene (reference sequence). The sample consisted of CD4+ or CD8+ T cells sorted from blood, taken in a trial of the OX40 agonist ivuxolimab. V is TRBV19 and J is TRBJ1-1; maybe TRBD1 (5 bases). The sequence came from an adult with an advanced solid tumor such as melanoma, head and neck, liver or kidney cancer. The CDR3, as DNA: TGTGCCAGTGAAGGGGTTGACACTGAAGCTTTCTTT. Translation: CASEGVDTEAFF.